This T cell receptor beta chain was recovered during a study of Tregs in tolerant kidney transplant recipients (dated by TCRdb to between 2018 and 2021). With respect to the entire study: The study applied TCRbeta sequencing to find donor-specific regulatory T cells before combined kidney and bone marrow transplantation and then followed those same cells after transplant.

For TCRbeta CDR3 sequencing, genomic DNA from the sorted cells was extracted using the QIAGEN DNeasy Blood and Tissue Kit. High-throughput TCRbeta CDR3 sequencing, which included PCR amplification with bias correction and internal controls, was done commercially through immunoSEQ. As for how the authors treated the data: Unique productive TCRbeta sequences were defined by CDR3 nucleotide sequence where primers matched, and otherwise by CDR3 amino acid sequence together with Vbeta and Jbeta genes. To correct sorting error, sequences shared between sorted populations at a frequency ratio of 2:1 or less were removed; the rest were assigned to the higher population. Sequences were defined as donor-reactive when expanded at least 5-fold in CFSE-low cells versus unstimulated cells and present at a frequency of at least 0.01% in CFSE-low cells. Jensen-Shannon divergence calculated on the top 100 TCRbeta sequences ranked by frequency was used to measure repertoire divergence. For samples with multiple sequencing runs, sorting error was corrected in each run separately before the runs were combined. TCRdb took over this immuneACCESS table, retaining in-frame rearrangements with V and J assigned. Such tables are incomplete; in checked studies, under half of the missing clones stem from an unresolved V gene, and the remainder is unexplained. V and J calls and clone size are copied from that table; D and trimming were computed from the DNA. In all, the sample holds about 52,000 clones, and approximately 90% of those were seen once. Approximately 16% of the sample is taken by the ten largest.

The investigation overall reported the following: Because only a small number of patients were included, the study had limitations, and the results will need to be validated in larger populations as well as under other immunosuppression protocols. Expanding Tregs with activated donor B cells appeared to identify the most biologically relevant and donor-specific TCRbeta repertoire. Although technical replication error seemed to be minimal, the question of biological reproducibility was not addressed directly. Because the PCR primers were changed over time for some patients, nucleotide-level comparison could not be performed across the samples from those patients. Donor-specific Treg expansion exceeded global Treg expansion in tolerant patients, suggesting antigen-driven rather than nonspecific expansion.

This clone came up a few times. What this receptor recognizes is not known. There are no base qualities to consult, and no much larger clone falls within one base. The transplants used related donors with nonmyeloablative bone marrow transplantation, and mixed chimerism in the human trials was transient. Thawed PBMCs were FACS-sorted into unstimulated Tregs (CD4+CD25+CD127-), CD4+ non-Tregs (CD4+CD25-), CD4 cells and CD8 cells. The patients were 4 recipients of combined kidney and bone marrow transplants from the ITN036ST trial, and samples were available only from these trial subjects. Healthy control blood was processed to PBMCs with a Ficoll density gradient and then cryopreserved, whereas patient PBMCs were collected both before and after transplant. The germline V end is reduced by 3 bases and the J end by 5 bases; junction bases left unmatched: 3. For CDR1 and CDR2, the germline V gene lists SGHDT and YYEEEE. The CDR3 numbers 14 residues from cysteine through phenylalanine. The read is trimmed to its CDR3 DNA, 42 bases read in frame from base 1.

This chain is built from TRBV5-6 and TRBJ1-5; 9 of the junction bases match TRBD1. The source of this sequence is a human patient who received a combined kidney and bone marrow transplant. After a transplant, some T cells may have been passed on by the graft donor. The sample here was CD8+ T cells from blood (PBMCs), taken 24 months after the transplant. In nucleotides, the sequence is TGTGCCAGCAGCTCGGGACAGGGCGATCAGCCCCAGCATTTT. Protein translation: CASSSGQGDQPQHF.